What follows describes a single T cell receptor (beta chain). A much more abundant neighbour one base away suggests this may be a read error. CDR3 size: 12 residues. V dropped 2 bases and J dropped 11 bases, with 15 bases sitting between them. CDR1 and CDR2 (germline): GTSNPN, SVGIG (reference sequence). The record originates from a study of shared clonotypes between healthy human individuals. Clones were sequenced by immunoSEQ multiplex PCR, and TCRdb holds only the in-frame ones, with some missing. The data hold nearly 500,000 clones, with over 60% observed a single time. Material: PBMCs. The chain employs TRBV30 and TRBJ1-1, with D maybe TRBD1 (5 bases). The clonotype was recovered from a woman aged 40-49 years in good health. Some clones in this sample may be carry-over from other donors' samples. This CDR3 reads CAWSLDILGAFF. The CDR3 DNA follows: TGTGCCTGGAGTTTGGACATCCTTGGTGCTTTCTTT.